The 8 T cell receptor beta chains listed next were all sequenced from one sample in a study of CD8 T cells in Susac syndrome (dated by TCRdb to between 2018 and 2020). Library method: the immunoSEQ multiplex PCR assay. RNA was extracted with the RNeasy kit and roughly 0.45 to 1 ug was reverse transcribed using random hexamers. TCRdb reran the public reads through fastp at Q25 and MiXCR, keeping productive beta chains. Entries that share a CDR3 protein sequence are merged under the most common genes and DNA. The sample table records a few hundred thousand distinct CDR3 sequences; about 91% of these occur just once. In total, the top ten clones hold approximately 0.065% of the sample. The sample taken for sequencing was CD4+ T cells from PBMCs. Receptor source: a human donor with multiple sclerosis.

This rearrangement joins TRBV7-9 to TRBJ1-2, with TRBD1 identical over 7 bases. The CDR3 contains 15 residues. V trimming: 5 bases; J trimming: 6 bases; junction bases outside the gene matches: 12. Germline V gene lookup returns CDR1 SEHNR and CDR2 FQNEAQ (reference sequence). CDR3 region: CASSLQGGAGHGYTF. CDR3 nucleotide sequence: TGTGCCAGCAGCCTTCAGGGGGGCGCGGGGCATGGCTACACCTTC.

This sequence joins TRBV29-1 and TRBJ2-1; 8 bases align to TRBD2. The CDR3 runs 13 residues. V lost 6 bases to trimming and J lost 3 bases; unmatched junction nucleotides: 4. The germline gives CDR1 SQVTM, CDR2 ANQGSEA. CDR3 amino acids: CSVRAGVYNEQFF. The CDR3 bases are TGCAGCGTCCGAGCGGGAGTCTACAATGAGCAGTTCTTC.

The V and J genes are TRBV6-2 or TRBV6-3 and TRBJ1-5; D uncertain. Germline lookup yields CDR1 MNHEY and CDR2 SVGEGT. The CDR3 extends over 11 amino acids. V was cut by 6 bases and J by 6 bases, with 6 bases left in between. Here the CDR3 DNA reads TGTGCCAGCAGCATGGGTCAGCCCCAGCATTTT. Encoded protein: CASSMGQPQHF.

The rearrangement uses TRBV10-3 and TRBJ2-3, with D uncertain. CDR3 size: 11 residues. Trimming removed 3 bases at V and 5 bases at J, with 3 bases between. CDR1 ENHRY and CDR2 SYGVKD come from the germline V gene. In DNA form, the CDR3 reads TGTGCCATCAGTGATGAAGATACGCAGTATTTT. As protein: CAISDEDTQYF.

The V call is TRBV11-1, the J call TRBJ2-7; 8 positions agree with TRBD1. The CDR3 totals 14 residues. The trim removed 5 bases at V and 3 bases at J, leaving 6 bases unmatched. The germline CDR1 and CDR2 sequences are SGHAT and FQDESV (reference sequence). The CDR3 DNA follows: TGTGCCAGCAGCCCCGGGACAGGACACTACGAGCAGTACTTC. This codes for CASSPGTGHYEQYF.

The chain employs TRBV5-1 and TRBJ1-5; D gene uncertain. Germline lookup yields CDR1 SGHRS and CDR2 YFSETQ. V was shortened by 0 bases and J by 5 bases, with 9 bases between the two germline ends. CDR3 length equals 14 residues. The CDR3 protein is CASSLGQVDQPQHF. The CDR3 DNA sequence: TGCGCCAGCAGCTTGGGGCAGGTGGATCAGCCCCAGCATTTT.

J is TRBJ2-1 and V is TRBV7-9; 7 bases match TRBD2. This CDR3 has 15 residues. With 4 bases clipped from V and 3 bases from J, the junction kept 6 bases outside the gene matches. Germline-derived CDR1 and CDR2 are SEHNR and FQNEAQ (reference sequence). The CDR3 nucleotides are TGTGCCAGCAGCTGGGGGGACTACCTCTACAATGAGCAGTTCTTC. It encodes CASSWGDYLYNEQFF.

V is TRBV20-1 and J is TRBJ2-7; D unresolved. Germline CDR1 reads DFQATT; CDR2 reads SNEGSKA (reference sequence). Trimming left V 4 bases short and J 0 bases short, with 10 bases between. The CDR3 runs to 13 residues. As DNA, the CDR3 is TGCAGTGCTACTGACCTGAGCTCCTACGAGCAGTACTTC. Residues: CSATDLSSYEQYF.